This T cell receptor beta chain was recovered during a study of blood T cell repertoires in COVID-19. The CDR3 length is 14 residues. CDR1 LGHDT and CDR2 YNNKEL come from the germline V gene (reference sequence). V lost 0 bases and J lost 10, with 13 bases in between. TCRdb's table, derived via immunoSEQ multiplex PCR, lists solely in-frame clones and lacks some. The sample records a few hundred thousand clones, 82% being singletons. The clonotype was recovered from a woman aged 70-85 years with COVID-19, enrolled during active disease. Sequencing input: peripheral blood. V gene TRBV3-1 (or the pseudogene TRBV3-2) combines with J gene TRBJ2-1, with D uncertain. CDR3 residues: CASSQDLGPREQFF. The CDR3 DNA reads TGTGCCAGCAGCCAAGATCTGGGCCCCAGGGAGCAGTTCTTC.